The 15 T cell receptor beta chains below all came from one sample that was sequenced in a study of blood T cell repertoires in COVID-19. TCRdb's table, derived via immunoSEQ multiplex PCR, lists solely in-frame clones and lacks some. The repertoire holds 150,000 to 200,000 clones, with around nine tenths as singletons. The sequencing input was peripheral blood. The origin of the receptors is a man in his sixties with active or convalescent COVID-19.

The chain combines TRBV5-1 with TRBJ1-1; D not resolved. Germline CDR1 is SGHRS and CDR2 is YFSETQ. The CDR3 is 14 amino acids. The germline V and J ends were trimmed by 6 bases and 7 bases, with 19 bases remaining between them. The CDR3 nucleotides are TGCGCCAGCACCGACGGGGTCCAAGCCAGTGAAGCTTTCTTT. It is translated as CASTDGVQASEAFF.

There are a few counts of this clone. The chain carries TRBV24-1 and TRBJ1-2; 7 nucleotides match TRBD1. The V and J ends lost 2 bases and 5 bases, in that order; junction bases with no gene match: 10. The CDR3 covers 16 residues. CDR1 KGHDR and CDR2 SFDVKD come from the germline V gene. The CDR3 here is CATSDSGTRGVYGYTF. The CDR3 DNA follows: TGTGCCACCAGTGATTCCGGGACCAGGGGGGTTTATGGCTACACCTTC.

This chain uses TRBV4-2 with TRBJ2-3; 10 bases are a match to TRBD2. The trim removed 1 base at V and 1 base at J, leaving 8 bases unmatched. The CDR3 loop spans 18 amino acids. Germline CDR1 is LGHNA and CDR2 is YNFKEQ. The CDR3: CASSQGRLLAGGTDTQYF. In DNA, the CDR3 is TGTGCCAGCAGCCAAGGACGGCTGCTAGCGGGGGGCACAGATACGCAGTATTTT.

The chain links TRBV2 to TRBJ2-1, with TRBD1 matching 7 bases. CDR1 and CDR2 from the germline V gene are SNHLY and FYNNEI. V dropped 6 bases and J dropped 3; count of bases not matched to a gene: 8. The CDR3 loop spans 15 amino acids. The chain's CDR3 is CASRYDRVVYNEQFF. The CDR3, as DNA: TGTGCCAGCAGATATGACAGGGTTGTCTACAATGAGCAGTTCTTC. The entire variable domain, with the rest obtained from reference TRBV2 and TRBJ2-1, is as follows: EPEVTQTPSHQVTQMGQEVILRCVPISNHLYFYWYRQILGQKVEFLVSFYNNEISEKSEIFDDQFSVERPDGSNFTLKIRSTKLEDSAMYFCASRYDRVVYNEQFFGPGTRLTVL.

The V call is TRBV15, the J call TRBJ1-4, with no clear D. Germline V lookup: CDR1 LNHNV, CDR2 YYDKDF (reference sequence). This CDR3 contains 15 residues. The V end lost 0 bases, the J end lost 5 bases, and 10 bases lay between the germline ends. The DNA for the CDR3 is TGTGCCACCAGCAGAGAGGAGGAGGGAAATGAAAAACTGTTTTTT. Protein: CATSREEEGNEKLFF.

The rearrangement uses TRBV13 and TRBJ1-2; a possible D gene is TRBD1 (6 bases). The V gene lost 2 bases and the J gene lost 2 bases, with 12 bases spanning the gap. This CDR3 has 15 residues. Looked up from germline, CDR1 is PRHDT and CDR2 is FYEKMQ (reference sequence). This chain's CDR3 is CASSLSPQGNYGYTF. The CDR3 DNA sequence: TGTGCCAGCAGCTTAAGTCCCCAGGGGAACTATGGCTACACCTTC.

The rearrangement links TRBV5-1 to TRBJ2-2, with TRBD2 identical over 8 bases. CDR1 and CDR2 from the germline V gene are SGHRS and YFSETQ. The CDR3 has 17 residues. V dropped 0 bases and J dropped 5; count of bases not matched to a gene: 9. The chain's CDR3 is CASSLDPGGTGTGELFF. The CDR3 region has the DNA TGCGCCAGCAGCTTGGACCCGGGGGGGACGGGGACCGGGGAGCTGTTTTTT.

This chain joins TRBV6-5 and TRBJ1-2; tentatively, D is TRBD1 (5 bases). Germline V gene lookup returns CDR1 MNHEY and CDR2 SVGAGI. This CDR3 has 14 residues. V lost 6 bases and J lost 5, with 16 bases in between. CDR3 DNA sequence: TGTGCCAGCAGCCGCGACAGCCTTAATTATGGCTACACCTTC. Amino acid sequence: CASSRDSLNYGYTF.

The chain links TRBV5-1 to TRBJ2-7, with 11 bases matching TRBD2. The J segment lost 2 bases and the V segment lost 0 bases, leaving 10 bases of the junction unmatched. The CDR3 spans 18 residues. Germline values: CDR1 SGHRS, CDR2 YFSETQ. The CDR3 protein is CASSLGPLAGGLPYEQYF. CDR3 nucleotide sequence: TGCGCCAGCAGCTTGGGTCCCCTAGCGGGGGGACTGCCCTACGAGCAGTACTTC. Looking up the rest from reference TRBV5-1 and TRBJ2-7 gives the full variable domain: KAGVTQTPRYLIKTRGQQVTLSCSPISGHRSVSWYQQTPGQGLQFLFEYFSETQRNKGNFPGRFSGRQFSNSRSEMNVSTLELGDSALYLCASSLGPLAGGLPYEQYFGPGTRLTVT.

The chain is built from TRBV19 and TRBJ2-7, with TRBD1 identical over 9 bases. The V segment lost 4 bases and the J segment 6 bases; nucleotides outside the gene matches: 7. The CDR3 runs 14 residues. Germline V gene data show CDR1 as LNHDA and CDR2 as SQIVND (reference sequence). The CDR3 DNA is TGTGCCAGTAGTACCGGACAGGGGAAGGGCGAGCAGTACTTC. Translation: CASSTGQGKGEQYF.

The count of this clone is one. The genes are TRBV6-5 and TRBJ2-5; 7 bases line up with TRBD2. CDR1 is MNHEY, CDR2 SVGAGI, per germline. V was clipped by 8 bases and J by 1 base; unmatched bases: 10. CDR3 length: 15 residues. In DNA form, the CDR3 reads TGTGCCAGCCAGGTTTGGTGGGGGGGCCAAGAGACCCAGTACTTC. Its translation is CASQVWWGGQETQYF.

The J gene is TRBJ1-5, the V gene TRBV30; TRBD1 agrees at 7 bases. Germline V lookup: CDR1 GTSNPN, CDR2 SVGIG (reference sequence). This CDR3 is 13 amino acids long. Trimming cost V 0 bases and J 5 bases; bases outside gene matches: 1. CDR3 loop: CAWSVRGHQPQHF. In nucleotides, the CDR3 is TGTGCCTGGAGTGTAAGGGGGCATCAGCCCCAGCATTTT.

The chain uses TRBV6-5 and TRBJ1-2, with 7 nucleotides matching TRBD1. Per germline, CDR1 MNHEY and CDR2 SVGAGI. The trim removed 0 bases at V and 8 bases at J, leaving 3 bases unmatched. The CDR3 loop spans 13 amino acids. The CDR3 region is CASSYSTGQGYTF. The CDR3 DNA reads as TGTGCCAGCAGTTACTCGACAGGGCAAGGCTACACCTTC.

The J gene is TRBJ2-3, the V gene TRBV4-1, with 10 positions matching TRBD2. The CDR3 is 18 amino acids. CDR1 MGHRA and CDR2 YSYEKL come from the germline V gene. The V segment lost 0 bases and the J segment 5 bases; nucleotides outside the gene matches: 11. CDR3 bases: TGCGCCAGCAGCCAAGAGTTGGGGAGCGGGGGGGCCAGAGATACGCAGTATTTT. It encodes CASSQELGSGGARDTQYF.

The chain recombines TRBV3-1 (or the pseudogene TRBV3-2) with TRBJ2-2; 7 bases fit TRBD2. J lost 6 bases, V lost 4 bases, and 5 bases had no gene match. Germline V gene data show CDR1 as LGHDT and CDR2 as YNNKEL (reference sequence). CDR3 length: 14 amino acids. In DNA, the CDR3 is TGTGCCAGCAGCCGAAGAGCGGGGTCCGGGGAGCTGTTTTTT. Amino acid sequence: CASSRRAGSGELFF.